A single TCR beta chain is shown here with its context. The table lists this clonotype with a few counts. Its antigen is not yet known. Within one base of it there is no much larger clone, and no base qualities were kept. Taken with the paper, the label for treatment or condition translates to: allogeneic hematopoietic cell transplantation with graft depleted of TCRalphabeta T cells and CD19 B cells. The children who served as transplant recipients had been given grafts of TCRalphabeta/CD19-depleted allogeneic hematopoietic cells. This record comes from a study of T-cell reconstitution after alpha-beta-depleted transplantation in children (dated by TCRdb to about 2016). Study-level background: Using TCR repertoire profiling, the study followed T-cell immune reconstitution in a quantitative way in children after TCRalphabeta/CD19-depleted allogeneic hematopoietic cell transplantation. The investigation overall reported the following: The apparently early recovery of alphabetaT-cell counts about two months after transplant reportedly depended on only several hundred rapidly expanded clones that came from non-depleted graft cells. Over subsequent months, a decline in hyperexpanded clone frequencies was noted, and after one year, T-cell counts and TCRbeta diversity were mostly ascribed to newly produced T cells. In some patients, high TCRbeta diversity at day 60 was attributed to recipient T cells and intrathymic progenitors that had survived conditioning.

Counted from cysteine to phenylalanine, this CDR3 has 15 amino acids. Only the CDR3 region is kept as DNA, spanning 45 bases read in frame from base 1. Sequences SNHLY (CDR1) and FYNNEI (CDR2) are obtained from the germline V gene. Germline trimming: 6 bases from V, 2 bases from J; junction bases outside gene matches: 10. Receptor amplification or capture employed PCR. Sequencing took place on an Illumina HiSeq 2500. Molecular barcoding was employed in the preparation of TCR libraries, with unique molecular identifiers being used to normalize TCRbeta repertoire quantification. TCRdb reprocessed the public reads (quality trimming at Q25 with fastp, clone calling with MiXCR) and kept in-frame beta chains. Identical CDR3 proteins give one entry, which carries the most common genes and DNA. The sample records roughly 400,000 distinct CDR3 sequences, over 40% of which are singletons. 25% to 30% of the sample is held by the ten biggest clonotypes.

The chain is assembled from TRBV2 and TRBJ2-7, with 7 junctional bases fitting TRBD2. This clonotype was obtained from a girl aged 2-10 years with aplastic anemia, due to receive a stem cell transplant. Sequenced material: PBMCs, taken before TCRalphabeta/CD19-depleted stem cell transplant. The CDR3 region: CASSALTSPTYEQYF. The nucleotide sequence reads TGTGCCAGCAGCGCTCTGACTAGCCCGACCTACGAGCAGTACTTC.